Following are 23 T cell receptor beta chains from one sample sequenced in a study of vaccination and CD4 T cells after COVID-19. For these TCRs, the target antigens are not known. Cultured CD4+ T cell DNA was sequenced using the Oncomine TCR Beta short-read assay. TCRdb passed the PCR reads through MiXCR, listing each CDR3 protein once. The sample has around 11,000 distinct CDR3 sequences, under 35% seen once. Stated treatment: approximately nine-day PBMC culture with coronavirus spike peptide pools or control peptides (ViraFEST assay). Material: cultured CD4+ T cells from blood. The receptor source for this set is a human donor with COVID-19.

The chain recombines TRBV7-2 with TRBJ2-7; 7 bases agree with TRBD1. The germline CDR1 and CDR2 sequences are SGHTA and FQGNSA. The ends lost 5 bases at V and 6 bases at J; junction bases unmatched: 13. This CDR3 spans 15 amino acids. The CDR3 here is CASSPQTGTVGEQYF. CDR3 sequence (DNA): TGTGCCAGCAGCCCCCAGACAGGGACCGTAGGCGAGCAGTACTTC.

This clonotype has a handful of counts. The genes are TRBV7-9 and TRBJ1-3; 8 bases are shared with TRBD1. This CDR3 spans 14 amino acids. V trimming: 5 bases; J trimming: 4 bases; junction bases outside the gene matches: 4. Germline CDR1 SEHNR, CDR2 FQNEAQ (reference sequence). The CDR3 nucleotides are TGTGCCAGCAGCCACAGGGGGGGCGGAAACACCATATATTTT. Translating gives CASSHRGGGNTIYF.

Only a few counts were recorded for this clonotype. The V call is TRBV11-3, the J call TRBJ2-3; 7 nucleotides line up with TRBD2. V gave up 4 bases and J gave up 3 bases; unmatched junction bases: 10. Germline CDR1 SGHNT, CDR2 YENEEA. The CDR3 runs to 16 residues. CDR3 nucleotides: TGTGCCAGCAGCTCTAGGGTGGGGGGGAGAACAGATACGCAGTATTTT. Translation gives CASSSRVGGRTDTQYF.

This clonotype was counted only a few times. This chain connects TRBV14 to TRBJ2-3; 8 bases line up with TRBD2. This CDR3 has 19 residues. In germline, CDR1 is SGHDN, CDR2 FVKESK. The V segment lost 0 bases and the J segment 3 bases; nucleotides outside the gene matches: 14. The CDR3 loop reads CASSQESGPWTSRTDTQYF. In DNA, the CDR3 is TGTGCCAGCAGCCAAGAAAGCGGGCCATGGACTAGCCGGACAGATACGCAGTATTTT.

J is TRBJ2-7 and V is TRBV28, with 7 nucleotides matching TRBD1. After removal of 6 bases from V and 6 bases from J, the junction contained 5 bases not matched to a gene. Germline V gene data show CDR1 as MDHEN and CDR2 as SYDVKM. This CDR3 is built from 12 residues. The CDR3 DNA reads as TGTGCCAGCAGACAGGGGATCCGCGAGCAGTACTTC. Protein: CASRQGIREQYF.

The chain uses TRBV6-5 and TRBJ2-7; 8 bases line up with TRBD1. Germline V lookup: CDR1 MNHEY, CDR2 SVGAGI. The CDR3 is 13 residues long. The ends lost 4 bases at V and 5 bases at J; junction bases unmatched: 4. CDR3 DNA sequence: TGTGCCAGCAGTTTGGACAGGGACCACGAGCAGTACTTC. Residues: CASSLDRDHEQYF.

The table lists this clonotype with a few counts. V usage is TRBV5-4 and J usage is TRBJ2-5; 7 bases map to TRBD1. J lost 3 bases, V lost 5 bases, and 7 bases had no gene match. The CDR3 has 14 residues. Germline values: CDR1 SGHNT, CDR2 YYREEE (reference sequence). The CDR3 protein is CASRIQGMKETQYF. CDR3 DNA sequence: TGTGCCAGCAGAATACAGGGGATGAAAGAGACCCAGTACTTC.

This sequence joins TRBV19 and TRBJ2-7; 7 nucleotides match TRBD1. The V gene end was trimmed by 7 bases and the J gene end by 4 bases; junction bases not matched to a gene: 10. Germline CDR1 and CDR2: LNHDA and SQIVND (reference sequence). This CDR3 has 14 amino acids. This CDR3 reads CASNPGGGVYEQYF. CDR3 DNA: TGTGCCAGTAACCCAGGGGGTGGCGTTTACGAGCAGTACTTC.

This clonotype was seen only a few times. The rearrangement uses TRBV5-4 and TRBJ1-1; 11 nucleotides align to TRBD1. V gave up 4 bases and J gave up 6 bases; unmatched junction bases: 5. In germline, CDR1 is SGHNT, CDR2 YYREEE (reference sequence). The CDR3 spans 14 residues. The CDR3 spells CASSLGQGAAEAFF. CDR3 DNA sequence: TGTGCCAGCAGCCTAGGACAGGGGGCTGCTGAAGCTTTCTTT.

The V and J genes are TRBV5-1 and TRBJ2-3; D is ambiguous. Germline-derived CDR1 and CDR2 are SGHRS and YFSETQ. V lost 4 bases, J lost 1 base, and 13 bases lay in between. The CDR3 extends over 15 amino acids. The CDR3 nucleotides read TGCGCCAGCAGCCCTCCGCTGGATGGCACAGATACGCAGTATTTT. Its protein product is CASSPPLDGTDTQYF.

CDR3 amino acids: CASSLGGTHGADTQYF. The CDR3 bases are TGCGCCAGCAGCTTGGGGGGGACCCATGGGGCAGATACGCAGTATTTT. The J gene is TRBJ2-3, the V gene TRBV5-1, with D perhaps matching TRBD1 or TRBD2 (5 bases each). This CDR3 is built from 16 residues. The V end lost 0 bases, the J end lost 4 bases, and 15 bases lay between the germline ends. Germline lookup yields CDR1 SGHRS and CDR2 YFSETQ.

The chain couples TRBV5-6 to TRBJ1-1, with a tentative D call TRBD1 (5 bases). The CDR3 is 14 amino acids. Per germline, CDR1 SGHDT and CDR2 YYEEEE. V was cut by 7 bases and J by 3 bases, with 16 bases left in between. This CDR3 reads CASQRGGGDTEAFF. The CDR3 DNA is TGTGCCAGCCAGCGCGGCGGAGGGGACACTGAAGCTTTCTTT.

This clonotype was counted between two and nine times. The V gene is TRBV6-1, the J gene TRBJ1-6, with TRBD1 identical over 7 bases. V was pared by 2 bases and J by 10 bases, with 8 bases of the junction left unmatched. This CDR3 is built from 15 residues. From germline, CDR1 is MNHNS and CDR2 SASEGT. The CDR3: CASSETGDGGSPLHF. The CDR3 DNA sequence: TGTGCCAGCAGTGAAACAGGGGATGGGGGGTCACCCCTCCACTTT.

V and J are TRBV2 and TRBJ1-2; unclear D gene. The V end was cut by 5 bases, the J end by 6 bases, with 13 bases between. This CDR3 spans 13 amino acids. From germline, CDR1 is SNHLY and CDR2 FYNNEI. The CDR3 sequence: CASSPTKFDGYTF. CDR3 DNA: TGTGCCAGCAGTCCGACAAAGTTCGATGGCTACACCTTC.

The chain links TRBV6-1 to TRBJ2-2; D is ambiguous. Per the germline V gene, CDR1 is MNHNS and CDR2 is SASEGT. Trimming shortened V by 7 bases and J by 2 bases, and 14 bases separated the two germline ends. This CDR3 contains 15 residues. CDR3 sequence reads: CASILGQANTGELFF. CDR3 nucleotide sequence: TGTGCCAGCATTCTTGGGCAGGCTAACACCGGGGAGCTGTTTTTT.

The V and J genes are TRBV7-2 and TRBJ1-6; no clear D gene. The CDR3 runs to 12 residues. V was trimmed by 4 bases and J by 9 bases, leaving 7 bases between them. Germline V gene data show CDR1 as SGHTA and CDR2 as FQGNSA. CDR3 in amino acids: CASSSATSPLHF. CDR3 coding DNA: TGTGCCAGCAGCTCCGCCACTTCACCCCTCCACTTT.

DNA of the CDR3: TGCAGTACTCCCGACAGGGGCACGGATTCACCCCTCCACTTT. Translating it yields CSTPDRGTDSPLHF. The V gene is TRBV20-1, the J gene TRBJ1-6; TRBD1 aligns across 8 bases. The CDR3 runs 14 residues. CDR1 DFQATT and CDR2 SNEGSKA come from the germline V gene (reference sequence). J gave up 8 bases and V 8 bases, and 11 bases lay outside the gene matches.

This clonotype has more than one count but fewer than ten. The chain recombines TRBV19 with TRBJ2-7; no definite D call. Trimming cost V 3 bases and J 5 bases, with 17 bases left between them. The germline V gene has CDR1 LNHDA and CDR2 SQIVND (reference sequence). This CDR3 has 15 residues. This chain's CDR3 is CASSIGSPGWDEQYF. The DNA for the CDR3 is TGTGCCAGTAGTATTGGCTCCCCTGGGTGGGACGAGCAGTACTTC.

This clonotype is medium-sized within its sample. V gene TRBV7-8 combines with J gene TRBJ1-5; no clear D gene. The CDR3 sequence is 17 residues long. Germline CDR1 reads SGHVS; CDR2 reads FQNEAQ. V lost 5 bases and J 1 base, leaving 18 bases between the germline ends. CDR3 residues: CASSPMFAGLSNQPQHF. DNA for the CDR3: TGTGCCAGCAGCCCAATGTTCGCGGGGTTGAGCAATCAGCCCCAGCATTTT.

A few counts support this clonotype. CDR3 nucleotide sequence: TGTGCCAGCAGTCTCGGCGGACAGGGAGGAGAGACCCAGTACTTC. This encodes CASSLGGQGGETQYF. V usage is TRBV27 and J usage is TRBJ2-5, with 8 bases lining up with TRBD1. The CDR3 is made up of 15 amino acids. V shed 5 bases and J 4 bases; nucleotides not matched to a gene: 9. Germline V lookup: CDR1 MNHEY, CDR2 SMNVEV (reference sequence).

This clonotype was seen only a few times. At one end the junction does not follow the germline gene, possibly because of a read error. In nucleotides, the CDR3 is TGTGCTAGCAGCTTGAATGTCGGCGGGGAAGAGACCCAGTACTTC. Residues: CASSLNVGGEETQYF. V gene TRBV7-7 combines with J gene TRBJ2-5; a weak D match, TRBD2 (6 bases). Germline lookup yields CDR1 SSHAT and CDR2 FNYEAQ (reference sequence). CDR3 size: 15 residues. Supplemented by reference TRBV7-7 and TRBJ2-5, the full variable domain reads GAGVSQSPRYKVTKRGQDVTLRCDPISSHATLYWYQQALGQGPEFLTYFNYEAQPDKSGLPSDRFSAERPEGSISTLTIQRTEQRDSAMYRCASSLNVGGEETQYFGPGTRLLVL.

The rearrangement joins TRBV11-2 to TRBJ1-2, with D unclear. The V and J ends lost 3 bases and 4 bases respectively, with 15 bases between them. Germline V gene lookup returns CDR1 SGHAT and CDR2 FQNNGV. The CDR3 consists of 15 residues. DNA for the CDR3: TGTGCCAGCAGCTTGGCGGGCCCCATAATCTATGGCTACACCTTC. Translation: CASSLAGPIIYGYTF.

Written as DNA, the CDR3 is TGTGCCAGCACCGAACAGGACAACTATGGCTACACCTTC. Its protein is CASTEQDNYGYTF. The rearrangement links TRBV28 to TRBJ1-2, with a tentative D call TRBD1 (5 bases). The germline V and J ends were trimmed by 7 bases and 2 bases, with 11 bases remaining between them. CDR3 length: 13 residues. Per germline, CDR1 MDHEN and CDR2 SYDVKM.